The sequence of this T cell receptor (beta chain) was determined in a study of vaccination and CD4 T cells after COVID-19 (dated 2022 in TCRdb). Regarding the research as a whole: The convalescent cohort included six males and four females, with two Hispanic individuals, seven Caucasians, two Asians and one multiracial person. Two doses of either the Pfizer-BioNTech BNT162b2 vaccine (n=8) or the Moderna mRNA-1273 vaccine (n=2) were administered to participants. Post-COVID blood samples from convalescent patients were collected a median of approximately 100 days after diagnosis, with a range of 35 to 161 days. Post-vaccine blood samples were taken a median of roughly 75 days after the second vaccine dose, with a range of about 13 to 250 days. For stimulating the cultures, overlapping spike peptide pools were used, derived from SARS-CoV-2 as well as from the common cold coronaviruses HCoV-NL63, HCoV-OC43 and HCoV-229E. Control cultures received a CEFX viral epitope pool as the positive control, an HIV-1 Nef peptide pool as the negative control, or no peptide. In roughly 10 COVID-19 convalescent patients and a few infection-naive healthy vaccine recipients, the spike-specific CD4+ TCR repertoire before mRNA vaccination was compared with the repertoire after mRNA vaccination. An earlier paper using these donors assessed, at the TCR clonotype level, memory CD4+ T cell crossreactivity between SARS-CoV-2 and common cold coronavirus spike proteins.

On this clonotype itself: Its antigen is unknown. The sample holds no much larger clone one base away, and base qualities are not on file.

Overall results and qualifications from the work: An increase in the median number of SARS-CoV-2-reactive clonotypes from some 20 after infection to 38 after vaccination was observed, but the change was not found to be significant. Of the vaccine-specific clones in convalescent patients, 304 of 307, or nearly all, reacted only to SARS-CoV-2 spike and did not cross-react with common cold coronaviruses. The number of convalescent patients in the study was relatively small, and the study did not examine early timepoints following natural infection. Among convalescent patients, a median about 87% of the SARS-CoV-2-reactive clones seen after vaccination appeared only after vaccination, which suggests priming specific to the vaccine.

The CDR3 goes from the cysteine to the phenylalanine over 16 residues. The read is trimmed to its CDR3 DNA, 48 bases read in frame from base 1. Unmatched junction bases come to 7, with V trimmed by 4 bases and J by 3 bases. Receptor amplification or capture employed PCR. DNA from cultured CD4+ T cells was subjected to TCR sequencing with the Oncomine TCR Beta short-read assay at the Johns Hopkins FTIC core. The QIAamp micro DNA kit was used to extract genomic DNA from the cultured CD4+ T cells. The Oncomine TCR Beta libraries from cultured CD4+ T cells were pooled using unique dual indexes and then sequenced on an Illumina iSeq 100. Processing in the source paper ran as follows. Non-productive sequences were filtered out, and CDR3s that did not start with C, did not end with F or W, or were shorter than 7 amino acids were discarded. Antigen-specific clonotypes were identified with the MANAFEST web application by comparing peptide-stimulated wells with reference and other culture wells. An FDR below 0.05, an odds ratio above 5, and a productive frequency above 0.1% in at least two of three replicate wells were required for clones to be considered positive. Clonotypes that were significantly expanded in both SARS-CoV-2 spike wells and at least one common cold coronavirus spike condition were defined as cross-reactive. Similarity between CDR3 sequences was evaluated in R version 3.6.1 using Levenshtein distances (stringdist) and unrooted phylogenetic trees (ape). TCRdb reworked the public reads: Q25 trimming with fastp, MiXCR clone assembly, productive beta chains retained. CDR3 protein duplicates are merged, each entry listing the most common genes and DNA. TCRdb's processing, not the study's, gives the V and J calls here. The sample table contains 8,000 or so distinct CDR3 sequences; only one count was recorded for under 50% of them. The biggest ten clones account for 20% of the sample.

The treatment or condition label, as the study defines it: roughly 10-day PBMC culture with coronavirus spike peptide pools or control peptides (ViraFEST assay). CD4+ T cells from unexposed donors were collected before the COVID-19 pandemic (2011-2018). The study used the ViraFEST assay, which expanded antigen-specific T cells with peptide pools and then identified expanded clonotypes by TCR sequencing. PBMCs were cultured at approximately 2 million per well in IMDM supplemented with about 5.5% human AB serum and about 10 IU/ml IL-2, with 9.5 to 10 ug/ml peptide pools added. Half of the culture medium was replaced with fresh IL-2-containing medium on days 3 and 7. Once the cells had been in culture for around nine days, the EasySep CD4+ T cell isolation kit was used to isolate CD4+ T cells by negative selection. As cell numbers permitted, CD4+ T cells from unexposed donors were tested for reactivity to SARS-CoV-2 S and N and to four common cold coronavirus spike pools. Ficoll-Paque Plus gradient centrifugation was used to isolate PBMCs from whole blood, and the isolated PBMCs were then either used fresh or cryopreserved at -140C. Triplicate wells were generally used for each culture condition. Leukapheresis product for the unexposed donors was purchased commercially.

This TCR was recovered from a human donor in good health. The receptor chain draws on TRBV12-3 or TRBV12-4 and TRBJ2-7; TRBD2 fits 12 bases in the junction. Sequencing was performed on CD4+ T cells from blood, cultured in vitro. The encoded CDR3 is CASSSWTSGTNYEQYF. At the DNA level, the sequence is TGTGCCAGCAGTTCCTGGACTAGCGGGACCAACTACGAGCAGTACTTC.